The sequence of this T cell receptor beta chain was determined in a study of T cell responses to AZD1222 COVID-19 vaccine. Study-wide points: Reportedly, close to half of spike-specific TCRs are directed against unmutated variant regions.

Germline lookup yields CDR1 KGHSH and CDR2 LQKENI. Unmatched junction bases numbered 6, after V lost 6 bases and J lost 3 bases. This CDR3 is built from 15 residues. In the case of this clone: Antigen specificity is unknown.

The assay was immunoSEQ multiplex PCR, and TCRdb's table has in-frame clones only and misses some. The repertoire includes about 160,000 clones, 94% of them detected once, and about 1.3% sits in the top ten. The sequence came from an adult in good health. The chain has TRBV18 and TRBJ1-5; TRBD1 matches at 9 bases. Here the sequenced sample was peripheral blood, taken on day 0 of AZD1222 vaccination. The CDR3 nucleotides read TGTGCCAGCTCTTTTCTACAGGGGGCCAATCAGCCCCAGCATTTT. Protein product: CASSFLQGANQPQHF.